This TCR beta chain appears in the sequencing data of a study of breast tumors, draining lymph nodes, adjacent tissues. As for this clonotype: A clone one base away is much larger, so this may be a read error.

The germline gives CDR1 SGHDT, CDR2 YYEEEE. The V end lost 3 bases, the J end lost 3 bases, and 17 bases lay between the germline ends. The CDR3 spans 16 residues. TCRdb analysed the multiplex PCR reads with MiXCR anew, one entry per CDR3 protein. The sample consists of more than 50,000 distinct CDR3 sequences, under 55% of them appearing once. This TCR was recovered from a female donor with breast cancer. Some clones in this sample may be carry-over from other donors' samples. The chain combines TRBV5-6 with TRBJ2-3; D may be TRBD2 (5 bases). The sample comprised breast tumor tissue. In DNA, the CDR3 is TGTGCCAGCAGCTCATATCGACCCGGGAATACAGATACGCAGTATTTT. Encoded protein: CASSSYRPGNTDTQYF.